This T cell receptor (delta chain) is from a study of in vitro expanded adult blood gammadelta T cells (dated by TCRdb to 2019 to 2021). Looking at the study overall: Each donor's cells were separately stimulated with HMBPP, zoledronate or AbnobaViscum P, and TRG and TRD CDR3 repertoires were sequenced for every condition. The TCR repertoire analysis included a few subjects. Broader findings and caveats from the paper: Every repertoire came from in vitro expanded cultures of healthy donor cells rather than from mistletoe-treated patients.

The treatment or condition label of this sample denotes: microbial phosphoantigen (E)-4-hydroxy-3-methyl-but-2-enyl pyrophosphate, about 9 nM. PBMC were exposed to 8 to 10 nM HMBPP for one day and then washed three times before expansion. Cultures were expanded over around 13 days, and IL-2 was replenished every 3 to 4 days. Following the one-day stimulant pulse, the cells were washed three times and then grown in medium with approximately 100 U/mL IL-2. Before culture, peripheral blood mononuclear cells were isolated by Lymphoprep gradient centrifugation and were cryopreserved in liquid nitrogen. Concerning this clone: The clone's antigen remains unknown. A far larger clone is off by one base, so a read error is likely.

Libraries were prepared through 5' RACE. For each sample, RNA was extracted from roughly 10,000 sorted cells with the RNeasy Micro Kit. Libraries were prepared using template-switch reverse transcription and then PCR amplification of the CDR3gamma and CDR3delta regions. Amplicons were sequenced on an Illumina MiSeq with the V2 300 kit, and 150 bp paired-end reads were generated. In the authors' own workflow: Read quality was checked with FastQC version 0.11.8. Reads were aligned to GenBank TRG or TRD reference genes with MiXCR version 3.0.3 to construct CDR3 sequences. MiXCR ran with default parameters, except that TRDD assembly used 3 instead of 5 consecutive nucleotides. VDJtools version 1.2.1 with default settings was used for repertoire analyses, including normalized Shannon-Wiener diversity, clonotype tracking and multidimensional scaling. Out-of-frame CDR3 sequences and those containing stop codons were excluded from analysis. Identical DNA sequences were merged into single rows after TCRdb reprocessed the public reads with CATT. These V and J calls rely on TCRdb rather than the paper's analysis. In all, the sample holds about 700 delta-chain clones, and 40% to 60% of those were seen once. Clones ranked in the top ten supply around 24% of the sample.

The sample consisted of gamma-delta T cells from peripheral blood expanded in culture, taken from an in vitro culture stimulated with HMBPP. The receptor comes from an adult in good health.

The CDR3 amino acid sequence is: CASDTLYPSGGLKYTDKLIF. In nucleotides, the sequence is TGTGCCAGTGACACCTTATATCCGTCTGGGGGCCTTAAGTACACCGATAAACTCATCTTT. Rearrangement joined TRDV2 to TRDJ1; 7 central bases correspond to TRDD3. Spanning cysteine to phenylalanine, the CDR3 consists of 20 amino acids. Only the CDR3 DNA is retained, 60 bases long and in frame from the first base. Taken from the germline V gene, the CDR1 and CDR2 loops are GEAIGNYY and EKD.